A single sample is the source of the 30 T cell receptor beta chains below, sequenced in a study of brain metastases from non-small cell lung cancer. Assay: immunoSEQ multiplex PCR; the TCRdb copy retains only in-frame clones and omits some. The sample shows 1,500 to 2,000 clones, about 89% of them seen only once. Sequenced sample: primary lung tumor tissue. The receptors were sampled from a donor aged 40 or over with non-small cell lung cancer.

V usage is TRBV11-3 and J usage is TRBJ2-7; possibly TRBD2 for D (5 bases). Germline V lookup: CDR1 SGHNT, CDR2 YENEEA. V lost 2 bases, J lost 2 bases, and 16 bases lay in between. The CDR3 is made up of 16 amino acids. The CDR3 DNA reads TGTGCCAGCAGCTTACCATTCGCCCCCGGGGCCTACGAGCAGTACTTC. Translating it yields CASSLPFAPGAYEQYF.

The chain combines TRBV28 with TRBJ2-5; perhaps TRBD1 as D (7 bases). The CDR3 loop spans 15 amino acids. Germline V gene data show CDR1 as MDHEN and CDR2 as SYDVKM. V shed 3 bases and J shed 2 bases, with 13 bases lying between them. Written as DNA, the CDR3 is TGTGCCAGCAGTTTCGGGCAGGGGGGTCAAGAGACCCAGTACTTC. Translation gives CASSFGQGGQETQYF.

This chain uses TRBV19 with TRBJ2-3; D possibly matches TRBD1 or TRBD2 (6 bases each). V lost 0 bases and J 5 bases, leaving 15 bases between the germline ends. CDR3 size: 16 residues. CDR1 is LNHDA and CDR2 is SQIVND in the germline V gene (reference sequence). The CDR3 region is CASSIDHGGWGDTQYF. CDR3 bases: TGTGCCAGTAGTATAGATCACGGGGGCTGGGGAGATACGCAGTATTTT.

V usage is TRBV12-3 or TRBV12-4 and J usage is TRBJ2-3; D is uncertain. V was pared by 1 base and J by 8 bases, with 4 bases between. The CDR3 is made up of 11 amino acids. CDR3 residues: CASSLGGTQYF. CDR3 in DNA: TGTGCCAGCAGTTTAGGTGGTACGCAGTATTTT.

This chain uses TRBV6-5 with TRBJ1-5, with 11 bases lining up with TRBD1. The CDR3 totals 13 residues. Germline CDR1 reads MNHEY; CDR2 reads SVGAGI. Unmatched junction bases numbered 2, after V lost 6 bases and J lost 7 bases. The CDR3 reads CASRRTGGQPQHF. CDR3 coding DNA: TGTGCCAGCAGACGGACAGGGGGCCAGCCCCAGCATTTT.

CDR3 in DNA: TGTGCCACCCTGGGACCTAACTATGGCTACACCTTC. Its translation is CATLGPNYGYTF. This sequence joins TRBV5-4 and TRBJ1-2; D perhaps matches TRBD1 (5 bases). The CDR3 is 12 residues long. The germline V gene has CDR1 SGHNT and CDR2 YYREEE (reference sequence). V lost 9 bases and J 0 bases, leaving 9 bases between the germline ends.

The chain has TRBV7-9 and TRBJ1-2; the D gene is possibly TRBD1 (5 bases). The CDR3 consists of 13 residues. Trimming pared 1 base from V and 5 bases from J, leaving 8 bases between. Per germline, CDR1 SEHNR and CDR2 FQNEAQ (reference sequence). The DNA for the CDR3 is TGTGCCAGCAGCTTAGAGGACACGTATGGCTACACCTTC. Translation: CASSLEDTYGYTF.

The chain is built from TRBV10-3 and TRBJ2-2; 9 positions agree with TRBD2. Germline trimming cut 4 bases from V and 0 bases from J; bases unmatched to any gene: 0. The germline CDR1 and CDR2 sequences are ENHRY and SYGVKD. The CDR3 sequence is 15 residues long. This chain's CDR3 is CAISGGGANTGELFF. The DNA of the CDR3 is TGTGCCATCAGTGGCGGGGGGGCGAACACCGGGGAGCTGTTTTTT.

The chain recombines TRBV7-3 with TRBJ1-2; 7 bases are shared with TRBD1. Losses at the gene ends were 5 bases for V and 9 bases for J; bases not matched to a gene: 12. CDR3 length equals 14 residues. The germline CDR1 and CDR2 sequences are SGHTA and FQGTGA. This CDR3 is CASSPRQGIGRYTF. CDR3 bases: TGTGCCAGCAGCCCAAGACAGGGAATAGGGCGCTACACCTTC.

This chain connects TRBV5-1 to TRBJ2-7; TRBD1 matches at 10 bases. Trimming at V came to 4 bases and at J to 1 base, leaving 8 bases not matched to a gene. Germline assignment: CDR1 SGHRS and CDR2 YFSETQ. CDR3 size: 16 residues. CDR3 DNA: TGCGCCAGCAGCGAGGACAGGGGGGCCATGTCCTACGAGCAGTACTTC. It yields the protein CASSEDRGAMSYEQYF.

The rearrangement joins TRBV2 to TRBJ2-7; D is possibly TRBD2 (5 bases). CDR3 length equals 13 residues. Germline V gives CDR1 SNHLY, CDR2 FYNNEI. The V and J ends lost 3 bases and 3 bases respectively, with 9 bases between them. CDR3 nucleotides: TGTGCCAGCAGTGATGAGAGGGTCTACGAGCAGTACTTC. Encoded protein: CASSDERVYEQYF.

V usage is TRBV5-1 and J usage is TRBJ2-7; the match to TRBD1 covers 8 bases. V lost 4 bases to trimming and J lost 6 bases; unmatched junction nucleotides: 6. The CDR3 is 13 residues long. The germline V gene has CDR1 SGHRS and CDR2 YFSETQ. CDR3 sequence: CASSTGQGGEQYF. The CDR3 nucleotides are TGCGCCAGCAGCACCGGACAGGGAGGCGAGCAGTACTTC. Based on the CDR3 plus reference TRBV5-1 and TRBJ2-7, the full variable domain is KAGVTQTPRYLIKTRGQQVTLSCSPISGHRSVSWYQQTPGQGLQFLFEYFSETQRNKGNFPGRFSGRQFSNSRSEMNVSTLELGDSALYLCASSTGQGGEQYFGPGTRLTVT.

This chain uses TRBV29-1 with TRBJ2-1; 10 bases map to TRBD2. Per the germline V gene, CDR1 is SQVTM and CDR2 is ANQGSEA. Losses at the gene ends were 7 bases for V and 4 bases for J; bases not matched to a gene: 13. The CDR3 contains 16 residues. The CDR3 nucleotides read TGCAGCGCCCCTCATTCCCTAGCGGGGGCATACAATGAGCAGTTCTTC. Encoded protein: CSAPHSLAGAYNEQFF.

This clone was seen once. The rearrangement joins TRBV2 to TRBJ1-4; D not certain. Germline V gene data show CDR1 as SNHLY and CDR2 as FYNNEI. The CDR3 consists of 15 residues. V shed 4 bases and J shed 4 bases, with 13 bases lying between them. The CDR3 DNA is TGTGCCAGCAGTGGCTCGGGCCCTATTAATGAAAAACTGTTTTTT. It is translated as CASSGSGPINEKLFF.

The chain recombines TRBV19 with TRBJ2-2; D call uncertain. Germline CDR1 reads LNHDA; CDR2 reads SQIVND (reference sequence). V lost 7 bases and J lost 7, with 13 bases in between. CDR3 length equals 13 residues. CDR3 protein: CASIGQIFGELFF. The CDR3 nucleotides are TGTGCCAGTATCGGCCAAATCTTCGGGGAGCTGTTTTTT.

This sequence joins TRBV3-1 (or the pseudogene TRBV3-2) and TRBJ2-1; D might be TRBD2 (5 bases). V lost 2 bases to trimming and J lost 7 bases, with 15 bases between them. CDR3 size: 15 residues. Looked up from germline, CDR1 is LGHDT and CDR2 is YNNKEL (reference sequence). The CDR3 DNA reads TGTGCCAGCAGCCAACACCCCCCGGGGTATAATGAGCAGTTCTTC. Protein product: CASSQHPPGYNEQFF.

The V gene is TRBV5-4, the J gene TRBJ1-1; D remains unclear. Trimming removed 1 base from V and 1 base from J, with 11 bases in between. The CDR3 loop spans 15 amino acids. Germline values: CDR1 SGHNT, CDR2 YYREEE (reference sequence). The CDR3 sequence is CASSLLGTGNTEAFF. CDR3 bases: TGTGCCAGCAGCTTGCTCGGAACGGGGAACACTGAAGCTTTCTTT.

This clone appeared once. An end of the junction differs from the germline gene, which may be a read error. V gene TRBV6-4 combines with J gene TRBJ2-7, with D maybe TRBD1 (5 bases). Germline CDR1 reads MRHNA; CDR2 reads SNTAGT. The length of the CDR3 is 10 residues. The DNA of the CDR3 is TGTACCAGCATGGCCTTAGGGGAGTACTTC. It is translated as CTSMALGEYF.

This sequence joins TRBV7-8 and TRBJ2-3; 8 bases agree with TRBD2. Trimming took 1 base from V and 5 from J; bases not matched to a gene: 5. The CDR3 is 15 amino acids. The V gene's germline CDR1 is SGHVS and CDR2 FQNEAQ. Here the CDR3 DNA reads TGTGCCAGCAGCTTAGAACGGGGGGGGCGAGATACGCAGTATTTT. Protein sequence: CASSLERGGRDTQYF. The full variable domain, completed using reference TRBV7-8 and TRBJ2-3, is GAGVSQSPRYKVAKRGQDVALRCDPISGHVSLFWYQQALGQGPEFLTYFQNEAQLDKSGLPSDRFFAERPEGSVSTLKIQRTQQEDSAVYLCASSLERGGRDTQYFGPGTRLTVL.

This sequence joins TRBV10-1 and TRBJ1-4, with TRBD1 matching over 7 bases. The J segment lost 0 bases and the V segment lost 6 bases, leaving 4 bases of the junction unmatched. The germline CDR1 and CDR2 sequences are WNHNN and SYGVQD (reference sequence). The CDR3 has 15 residues. CDR3 nucleotides: TGCGCCAGCAGCCAGGGGGACGCAACTAATGAAAAACTGTTTTTT. Amino acid sequence: CASSQGDATNEKLFF.

The J gene is TRBJ1-6, the V gene TRBV9; perhaps TRBD1 as D (6 bases). In germline, CDR1 is SGDLS, CDR2 YYNGEE. The V gene lost 7 bases and the J gene lost 7 bases, with 12 bases spanning the gap. The CDR3 runs to 13 residues. The CDR3 sequence: CASDRDTNSPLHF. In nucleotides, the CDR3 is TGTGCCAGCGACCGGGACACCAATTCACCCCTCCACTTT.

J is TRBJ1-1 and V is TRBV4-1; possible D gene TRBD1, 5 bases. The V gene's germline CDR1 is MGHRA and CDR2 YSYEKL. V was pared by 0 bases and J by 3 bases, with 14 bases between. The CDR3 has 16 amino acids. The CDR3 DNA reads as TGCGCCAGCAGCCAAGAAGGGAAGGGGTATGACACTGAAGCTTTCTTT. Translating gives CASSQEGKGYDTEAFF.

The J gene is TRBJ1-6, the V gene TRBV5-1; maybe TRBD1 (5 bases). In germline, CDR1 is SGHRS, CDR2 YFSETQ. V lost 1 base and J 15 bases, leaving 8 bases between the germline ends. This CDR3 is 11 amino acids long. CDR3 sequence reads: CASSLKGDLHF. The CDR3 DNA sequence: TGCGCCAGCAGCTTGAAAGGGGACCTCCACTTT.

The J gene is TRBJ2-3, the V gene TRBV29-1; D possibly uses TRBD1 or TRBD2 (5 bases each). V was pared by 4 bases and J by 2 bases, with 10 bases between. The CDR3 spans 13 residues. Germline CDR1 and CDR2: SQVTM and ANQGSEA. The CDR3 reads CSVAGQNTDTQYF. The CDR3 nucleotides are TGCAGCGTTGCGGGGCAGAACACAGATACGCAGTATTTT.

V usage is TRBV2 and J usage is TRBJ1-1; D remains ambiguous. In germline, CDR1 is SNHLY, CDR2 FYNNEI. Trimming shortened V by 5 bases and J by 3 bases, and 13 bases separated the two germline ends. The CDR3 covers 14 residues. The CDR3 nucleotides read TGTGCCAGCAGTTGGACCTCTGGGGACACTGAAGCTTTCTTT. This encodes CASSWTSGDTEAFF.

V and J are TRBV6-1 and TRBJ1-3; the D gene is possibly TRBD1 (5 bases). Per the germline V gene, CDR1 is MNHNS and CDR2 is SASEGT. V shed 5 bases and J shed 5 bases, with 10 bases lying between them. This CDR3 comprises 13 residues. The CDR3 reads CASSSQGRNTIYF. The DNA of the CDR3 is TGTGCCAGCAGTTCCCAGGGTAGAAACACCATATATTTT.

This chain connects TRBV5-4 to TRBJ1-2; a possible D gene is TRBD1 (5 bases). Deletions cut 4 bases from V and 4 bases from J, with 14 bases between. Germline CDR1 is SGHNT and CDR2 is YYREEE (reference sequence). There are 14 residues in the CDR3. CDR3: CASSAGGGLYGYTF. Here the CDR3 DNA reads TGTGCCAGCAGCGCCGGTGGGGGTCTCTATGGCTACACCTTC.

V and J are TRBV24-1 and TRBJ2-5; 8 bases align to TRBD2. V shed 4 bases and J 5 bases; nucleotides not matched to a gene: 8. From germline, CDR1 is KGHDR and CDR2 SFDVKD. The CDR3 runs to 15 residues. CDR3 in DNA: TGTGCCACCAGTGACTTGGGACTAGGGAGGGAGACCCAGTACTTC. Translation: CATSDLGLGRETQYF.

V is TRBV19 and J is TRBJ1-4; D unclear. Trimming took off 6 bases at V and 16 bases at J, with 27 bases between the two ends. Germline V gives CDR1 LNHDA, CDR2 SQIVND (reference sequence). The CDR3 covers 15 residues. The CDR3 DNA reads as TGTGCCAGTAGCATTAAGGAGGCAGGAAAACAACGAACGTTTTTT. As protein: CASSIKEAGKQRTFF.

The chain recombines TRBV4-2 with TRBJ1-1; D is possibly TRBD1 (6 bases). Germline-derived CDR1 and CDR2 are LGHNA and YNFKEQ. The CDR3 is 14 amino acids. Trimming took off 0 bases at V and 8 bases at J, with 13 bases between the two ends. The CDR3 DNA follows: TGTGCCAGCAGCCAAGAGGTCAGGGGCTTCGAAGCTTTCTTT. This codes for CASSQEVRGFEAFF.